The 26 T cell receptor beta chains listed next were all sequenced from one sample in a study of molecular identifiers for immune sequencing clone quantification. TCRdb reprocessed the PCR reads via MiXCR and lists one record per CDR3 protein. The data contain some 91,000 distinct CDR3 sequences, approximately 24% of them singletons. Sequenced material: naive CD8+ T cells from blood, with Jurkat cell RNA spiked in. Noted subset: FACS-sorted CD8+CD4-CCR7+CD45RA+ naive T cells. These receptors were collected from a human donor in good health. Some libraries in this study had Jurkat cell RNA spiked in.

This clonotype was picked up a small number of times. The gene calls are TRBV5-1 and TRBJ2-1; TRBD2 is a possible D gene (6 bases). Looked up from germline, CDR1 is SGHRS and CDR2 is YFSETQ. CDR3 size: 13 residues. V shed 4 bases and J shed 7 bases, with 12 bases lying between them. CDR3 in DNA: TGCGCCAGCAGCGCCGGGACTCCTAATGAGCAGTTCTTC. It specifies CASSAGTPNEQFF.

The chain employs TRBV21-1 and TRBJ2-5. TRBV21-1 is noted as a pseudogene. This CDR3 comprises 15 residues. As DNA, the CDR3 is TGTGCCAGCAGCAACATCGTGAACTACCAAGAGACCCAGTACTTC. Its translation is CASSNIVNYQETQYF.

In this sample, this clonotype turned up many times. The chain recombines TRBV4-3 with TRBJ2-1, with D possibly being TRBD2 (5 bases). CDR3 length: 14 amino acids. CDR1 is LGHNA, CDR2 YSLEER, per germline. V lost 1 base to trimming and J lost 8 bases, with 12 bases between them. CDR3 protein: CASSQGTGADEQFF. The CDR3, as DNA: TGCGCCAGCAGCCAAGGGACTGGCGCTGATGAGCAGTTCTTC.

This clonotype was seen ten or more times. The chain has TRBV5-1 and TRBJ2-5; D remains ambiguous. V dropped 0 bases and J dropped 3 bases, with 12 bases sitting between them. Germline V gene sequence: CDR1 SGHRS, CDR2 YFSETQ. This CDR3 has 15 residues. This chain's CDR3 is CASSLALGREETQYF. DNA of the CDR3: TGCGCCAGCAGCTTGGCCCTCGGAAGAGAAGAGACCCAGTACTTC.

This clonotype was recorded at least ten times. The chain combines TRBV4-3 with TRBJ1-1, with D possibly being TRBD1 (5 bases). V was cut by 0 bases and J by 8 bases, with 16 bases left in between. This CDR3 has 15 amino acids. Germline V gene data show CDR1 as LGHNA and CDR2 as YSLEER. This CDR3 is CASSQDGGGSVEAFF. In nucleotides, the CDR3 is TGCGCCAGCAGCCAAGATGGGGGAGGGTCAGTAGAAGCTTTCTTT.

This clonotype was recorded at least ten times. V and J are TRBV27 and TRBJ2-1; 7 bases agree with TRBD2. Germline assignment: CDR1 MNHEY and CDR2 SMNVEV (reference sequence). This CDR3 has 15 residues. V lost 3 bases, J lost 8 bases, and 10 bases stayed unmatched. CDR3 coding DNA: TGTGCCAGCAGTTTTGGGCTAGCGGCGGTCCATGAGCAGTTCTTC. The encoded protein is CASSFGLAAVHEQFF.

A note on this clonotype: In this CDR3 the conserved last residue, phenylalanine or tryptophan, is missing, so a read error is likely. V gene TRBV19 combines with J gene TRBJ2-3; D may correspond to TRBD1 or TRBD2 (5 bases each). Trimming stripped 4 bases from V and 6 bases from J, with 23 bases between. The CDR3 sequence is 17 residues long. The germline V gene has CDR1 LNHDA and CDR2 SQIVND (reference sequence). The CDR3 region has the DNA TGTGCCAGTAGTACCGAGAGGGACGGGACCCCGGGGGATACGCAGTATCTT. It yields the protein CASSTERDGTPGDTQYL.

Concerning this clonotype: The conserved closing phenylalanine or tryptophan is absent in this CDR3, likely reflecting a read error. This rearrangement joins TRBV6-1 to TRBJ1-1; D gene unclear. The CDR3 totals 15 residues. The ends were cut back, 5 bases at V and 3 bases at J, with 16 bases in the middle. Germline CDR1 is MNHNS and CDR2 is SASEGT. For the CDR3, the DNA is TGTGCCAGCAGTCCGGACCGCGTTGGGGACACTGAAGCTTTCACT. Translated: CASSPDRVGDTEAFT.

The chain recombines TRBV9 with TRBJ2-3; no clear D. Germline V gene data show CDR1 as SGDLS and CDR2 as YYNGEE. V lost 4 bases and J 9 bases, leaving 24 bases between the germline ends. The CDR3 runs to 16 residues. The CDR3, as DNA: TGTGCCAGCAGCACTAAGAGATCAGAACTCGAAAAAACGCAGTATTTT. Encoded protein: CASSTKRSELEKTQYF.

This clonotype has only a few counts. A much bigger clone sits one base away, suggesting this may be a read error. This chain connects TRBV6-5 to TRBJ2-5; TRBD2 aligns across 7 bases. CDR1 and CDR2 from the germline V gene are MNHEY and SVGAGI. CDR3 size: 19 residues. The CDR3 DNA reads TGTGCCAGCAGTACTCACGGGGGGTGGGCAGAGAGTTCTAAAGAGCCCCAGTACTTC. It is translated as CASSTHGGWAESSKEPQYF.

This clonotype has only a few counts. V gene TRBV19 combines with J gene TRBJ1-1, with 9 bases identical to TRBD1. Germline V gives CDR1 LNHDA, CDR2 SQIVND (reference sequence). V lost 3 bases to trimming and J lost 1 base; unmatched junction nucleotides: 0. The CDR3 has 14 residues. CDR3 sequence (DNA): TGTGCCAGTAGTATGGGACAGGGGAACACTGAAGCTTTCTTT. This encodes CASSMGQGNTEAFF.

This clonotype came up a few times. This rearrangement joins TRBV6-6 to TRBJ2-5, with 10 bases fitting TRBD1. There are 18 residues in the CDR3. Trimming cost V 2 bases and J 1 base; bases outside gene matches: 10. Germline lookup yields CDR1 MNHNY and CDR2 SVGAGI (reference sequence). The DNA of the CDR3 is TGTGCCAGCAGTTACGCGGCTGCGGGGACAGGGGTCCAAGAGACCCAGTACTTC. This codes for CASSYAAAGTGVQETQYF.

This clonotype was observed at least ten times. The rearrangement uses TRBV7-9 and TRBJ1-3, with 8 bases matching TRBD1. The CDR3 consists of 17 residues. Germline trimming cut 2 bases from V and 1 base from J; bases unmatched to any gene: 7. CDR1 and CDR2 (germline): SEHNR, FQNEAQ (reference sequence). In DNA form, the CDR3 reads TGTGCCAGCAGCTTACTGGGACAGGCGGATTCTGGAAACACCATATATTTT. Translated, it gives CASSLLGQADSGNTIYF.

A remark on this clonotype: This may come from a read error, since a much larger clone is one base off. The genes are TRBV4-3 and TRBJ2-7, with 7 bases identical to TRBD2. Germline lookup yields CDR1 LGHNA and CDR2 YSLEER. The CDR3 is 15 residues long. The CDR3 DNA sequence: TGCGCCAGCAGCCAAGAATCGGCGGGAGACTACGCGCAGTACTTC. This encodes CASSQESAGDYAQYF.

This clonotype was seen only a few times. The V and J genes are TRBV10-1 and TRBJ1-2, with D unclear. This CDR3 is 13 amino acids long. The V and J ends lost 3 bases and 2 bases respectively, with 7 bases between them. CDR1 and CDR2 (germline): WNHNN, SYGVQD (reference sequence). The CDR3 is CASSDSPNYGYTF. Here the CDR3 DNA reads TGCGCCAGCAGTGATAGCCCGAACTATGGCTACACCTTC.

In its sample, this clonotype was seen many times. The junction departs from germline at one end; a sequencing error may be responsible. The rearrangement uses TRBV7-7 and TRBJ2-4; no clear D gene. Germline V CDR1 and CDR2: SSHAT, FNYEAQ (reference sequence). The CDR3 sequence is 13 residues long. This chain's CDR3 is CASSSGPRDIQYF. The CDR3 nucleotides read TGTGCTAGCAGCTCTGGCCCACGGGACATTCAGTACTTC. The variable domain in full, with the rest retrieved from reference TRBV7-7 and TRBJ2-4, is GAGVSQSPRYKVTKRGQDVTLRCDPISSHATLYWYQQALGQGPEFLTYFNYEAQPDKSGLPSDRFSAERPEGSISTLTIQRTEQRDSAMYRCASSSGPRDIQYFGAGTRLSVL.

In this sample, this clonotype turned up many times. This chain uses TRBV7-8 with TRBJ2-3; 7 bases are a match to TRBD2. Germline CDR1 reads SGHVS; CDR2 reads FQNEAQ. V gave up 6 bases and J gave up 0 bases; unmatched junction bases: 3. The CDR3 loop spans 14 amino acids. For the CDR3, the DNA is TGTGCCAGCAGGCGCGGGGGAAGCACAGATACGCAGTATTTT. Residues: CASRRGGSTDTQYF.

The rearrangement uses TRBV6-5 and TRBJ1-1; D unclear. This CDR3 has 14 amino acids. V gave up 6 bases and J gave up 6 bases, with 17 bases separating them. Looked up from germline, CDR1 is MNHEY and CDR2 is SVGAGI. DNA of the CDR3: TGTGCCAGCAGCTACGGGCCTTCGACCCCTGAAGCTTTCTTT. It is translated as CASSYGPSTPEAFF.

In this sample, this clonotype turned up a few times. A single base separates this from a much larger clone, so it may be a read error. The CDR3 end shows no conserved phenylalanine or tryptophan, and so a read error is likely. The chain has TRBV7-9 and TRBJ1-3; D remains unclear. CDR1 and CDR2 from the germline V gene are SEHNR and FQNEAQ (reference sequence). This CDR3 is built from 18 residues. V lost 5 bases and J 4 bases, leaving 24 bases between the germline ends. The CDR3: CASSRTILDQVGGNTIYS. The CDR3 nucleotides are TGTGCCAGCAGCCGAACGATACTTGATCAGGTCGGCGGAAACACCATATATTCT.

The CDR3 DNA is TGCGCCAGCAGCCAAGAGCAGGGTAGGGACTATGGCTACACCTTC. It specifies CASSQEQGRDYGYTF. This chain links TRBV4-1 with TRBJ1-2, with TRBD1 as a possible D gene (5 bases). Germline lookup yields CDR1 MGHRA and CDR2 YSYEKL. The CDR3 extends over 15 amino acids. Trimming cost V 0 bases and J 3 bases, with 11 bases left between them.

This clonotype was seen a few times. J is TRBJ1-2 and V is TRBV6-4; tentative D call: TRBD1 (6 bases). CDR1 MRHNA and CDR2 SNTAGT come from the germline V gene. Trimming cost V 6 bases and J 4 bases, with 18 bases left between them. The length of the CDR3 is 15 residues. The CDR3 region has the DNA TGTGCCAGCAGAGACACCGGACAGACCGTCTATGGCTACACCTTC. Amino acids: CASRDTGQTVYGYTF.

Note on this clonotype: A much larger clone differs from this one at a single base, so this may be a read error. The chain couples TRBV7-9 to TRBJ1-5; D is possibly TRBD1 (5 bases). Germline V lookup: CDR1 SEHNR, CDR2 FQNEAQ (reference sequence). CDR3 length: 13 residues. Here the CDR3 DNA reads TGTGCCAGCAGCTCAACAGGCAATCGGCCCCAGCATTTT. Protein product: CASSSTGNRPQHF.

This clonotype was recorded many times. The chain couples TRBV6-2 or TRBV6-3 to TRBJ2-3; D is undetermined. The ends were cut back, 2 bases at V and 0 bases at J, with 6 bases in the middle. CDR1 MNHEY and CDR2 SVGEGT come from the germline V gene. The CDR3 runs 14 residues. CDR3 in amino acids: CASSYLYSTDTQYF. The CDR3 region has the DNA TGTGCCAGCAGTTACCTGTACAGCACAGATACGCAGTATTTT.

This clonotype was seen repeatedly, ten times or more. The chain carries TRBV19 and TRBJ2-1, with D unclear. This CDR3 comprises 12 residues. With 3 bases removed from V and 5 bases from J, the gap between germline ends came to 5 bases. CDR1 and CDR2 from the germline V gene are LNHDA and SQIVND (reference sequence). The CDR3 is CASSISDNEQFF. CDR3 sequence (DNA): TGTGCCAGTAGTATCTCGGACAATGAGCAGTTCTTC.

A remark on this clonotype: Possible read error: a much larger clone is one base away. CDR3 nucleotide sequence: TGTGCCCGCAGCTTCCAGAGGGGCGGGGGGGTTGCCAAAAACATTCAGTACTTC. Protein product: CARSFQRGGGVAKNIQYF. The rearrangement links TRBV5-5 to TRBJ2-4, with TRBD2 matching 9 bases. The CDR3 extends over 18 amino acids. Looked up from germline, CDR1 is SGHKS and CDR2 is YYEKEE (reference sequence).

The sample holds many counts of this clonotype. This chain joins TRBV29-1 and TRBJ1-2; 8 bases are shared with TRBD1. The junction had 2 bases not matched to a gene; V was cut back by 4 bases and J by 4 bases. The CDR3 runs to 12 residues. CDR1 and CDR2 from the germline V gene are SQVTM and ANQGSEA. The DNA for the CDR3 is TGCAGCGTTGGACAGGGGAGCTATGGCTACACCTTC. It specifies CSVGQGSYGYTF.